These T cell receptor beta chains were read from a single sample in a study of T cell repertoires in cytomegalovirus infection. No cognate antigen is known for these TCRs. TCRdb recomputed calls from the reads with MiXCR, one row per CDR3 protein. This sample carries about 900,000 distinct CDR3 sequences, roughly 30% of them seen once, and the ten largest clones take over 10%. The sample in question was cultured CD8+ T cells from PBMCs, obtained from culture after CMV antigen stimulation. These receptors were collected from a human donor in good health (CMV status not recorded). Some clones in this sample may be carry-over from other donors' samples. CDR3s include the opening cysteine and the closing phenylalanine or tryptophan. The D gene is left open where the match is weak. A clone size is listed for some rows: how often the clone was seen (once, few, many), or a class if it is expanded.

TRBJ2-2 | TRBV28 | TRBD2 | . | CAAERGADTGELFF | TGTGCCGCCGAGCGGGGGGCTGACACCGGGGAGCTGTTTTTT
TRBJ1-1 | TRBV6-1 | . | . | CASSEAVNGEVEAFF | TGTGCCAGCAGTGAAGCGGTCAACGGGGAGGTTGAAGCTTTCTTT
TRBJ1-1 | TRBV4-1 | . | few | CASSQLQGREAFF | TGCGCCAGCAGCCAACTCCAGGGGAGAGAAGCTTTCTTT
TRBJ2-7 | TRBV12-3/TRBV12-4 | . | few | CASSSTGLPYEQYF | TGTGCCAGCAGTTCTACTGGATTGCCCTACGAGCAGTACTTC
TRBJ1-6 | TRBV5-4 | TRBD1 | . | CASSRDRGLADSPLHF | TGTGCCAGCAGCCGGGACAGGGGGCTGGCGGATTCACCCCTCCACTTT
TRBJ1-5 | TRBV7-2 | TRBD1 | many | CASSHVVFTGVDQPQHF | TGTGCCAGCAGCCACGTCGTTTTTACAGGGGTGGATCAGCCCCAGCATTTT
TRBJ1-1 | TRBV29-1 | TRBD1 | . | CSVADLGQYMNTEAFF | TGCAGCGTTGCCGACCTGGGACAGTACATGAACACTGAAGCTTTCTTT
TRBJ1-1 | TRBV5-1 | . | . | CASSFSNRQFF | TGCGCCAGCAGCTTTAGTAACCGGCAGTTCTTT
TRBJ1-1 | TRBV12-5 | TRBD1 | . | CASATDRMNTEAFF | TGTGCTAGTGCCACGGACAGGATGAACACTGAAGCTTTCTTT
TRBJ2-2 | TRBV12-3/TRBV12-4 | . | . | CASSLVARAPTGELFF | TGTGCCAGCAGTTTAGTAGCCAGGGCCCCCACTGGGGAGCTGTTTTTT
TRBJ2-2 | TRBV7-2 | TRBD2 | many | CASSFGLAGEDGELFF | TGTGCCAGCAGCTTCGGACTAGCGGGGGAGGACGGGGAGCTGTTTTTT
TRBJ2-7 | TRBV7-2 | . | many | CASSYPGRTYEQYF | TGTGCCAGCAGTTACCCGGGACGGACTTACGAGCAGTACTTC
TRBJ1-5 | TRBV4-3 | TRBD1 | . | CASSQDPGQGNGQPQHF | TGCGCCAGCAGCCAAGATCCGGGACAGGGAAACGGGCAGCCCCAGCATTTT
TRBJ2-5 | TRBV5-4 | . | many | CASSLVMDRETQYF | TGTGCCAGCAGCTTGGTGATGGACAGAGAGACCCAGTACTTC
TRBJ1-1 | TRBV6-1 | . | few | CASSEDVSVLAFF | TGTGCCAGCAGTGAAGACGTGAGCGTGCTGGCTTTCTTT
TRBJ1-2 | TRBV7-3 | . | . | CASSFDRGWGGYTF | TGTGCCAGCAGCTTCGATAGGGGTTGGGGTGGCTACACCTTC
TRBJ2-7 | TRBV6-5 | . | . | CATSPGATYEQYF | TGTGCCACCTCCCCTGGGGCAACCTACGAGCAGTACTTC
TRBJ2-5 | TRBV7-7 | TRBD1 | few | CASSDRGQGALETQYF | TGTGCTAGCTCCGATCGGGGACAGGGGGCGTTGGAGACCCAGTACTTC
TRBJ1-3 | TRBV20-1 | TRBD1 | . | CSARDETGLSGNTIYF | TGCAGTGCTAGAGATGAGACAGGGCTTTCTGGAAACACCATATATTTT
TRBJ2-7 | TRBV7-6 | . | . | CASSLEFSASYEQYF | TGTGCCAGCAGCTTAGAGTTCAGCGCTTCCTACGAGCAGTACTTC
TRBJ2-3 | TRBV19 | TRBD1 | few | CASSIDPSGQVDTQYF | TGTGCCAGTAGTATAGATCCCTCCGGACAGGTAGATACGCAGTATTTT
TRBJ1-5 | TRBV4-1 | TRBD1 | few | CASSQDVQGDQPQHF | TGCGCCAGCAGCCAAGATGTCCAGGGGGATCAGCCCCAGCATTTT
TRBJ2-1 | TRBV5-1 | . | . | CASSPVSGPNAYNEQFF | TGCGCCAGCAGCCCGGTGAGCGGGCCCAATGCCTACAATGAGCAGTTCTTC
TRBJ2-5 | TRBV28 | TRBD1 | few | CASTRGLETQYF | TGTGCCAGCACCAGGGGGCTTGAGACCCAGTACTTC
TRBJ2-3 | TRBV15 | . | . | CATSRVVQADTQYF | TGTGCCACCAGCAGAGTTGTTCAGGCAGATACGCAGTATTTT
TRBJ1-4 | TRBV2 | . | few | CAGGDDDEKLFF | TGTGCCGGAGGGGACGATGATGAAAAACTGTTTTTT
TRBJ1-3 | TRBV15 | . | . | CATSRDVEILEAGNTIYF | TGTGCCACCAGCAGAGATGTGGAGATCCTAGAAGCTGGAAACACCATATATTTT
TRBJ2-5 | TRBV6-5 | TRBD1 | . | CAGSYEGQLQETQYF | TGTGCCGGCAGTTACGAGGGACAGCTACAAGAGACCCAGTACTTC
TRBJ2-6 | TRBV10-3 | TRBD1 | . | CAIRARDRGRYSGANVLTF | TGTGCCATCAGGGCGCGGGACAGGGGCCGTTACTCTGGGGCCAACGTCCTGACTTTC
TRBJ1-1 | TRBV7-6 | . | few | CASSAQGWDTEAFF | TGTGCCAGCAGCGCACAGGGTTGGGACACTGAAGCTTTCTTT
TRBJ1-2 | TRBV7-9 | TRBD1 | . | CASSTGTGFLGEGYTF | TGTGCCAGCAGTACCGGGACAGGGTTTTTGGGCGAAGGCTACACCTTC
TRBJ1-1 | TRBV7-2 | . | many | CASSLWLQGNTEAFF | TGTGCCAGCAGCTTATGGCTTCAGGGAAACACTGAAGCTTTCTTT
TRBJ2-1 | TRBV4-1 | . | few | CASSQGIEQFF | TGCGCCAGCAGCCAAGGAATTGAGCAGTTCTTC
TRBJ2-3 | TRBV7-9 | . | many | CASSHSLGPDTQYF | TGTGCCAGCAGCCATTCACTAGGGCCAGATACGCAGTATTTT
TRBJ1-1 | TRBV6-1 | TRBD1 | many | CASSGTGGWTEAFF | TGTGCCAGCAGTGGAACAGGGGGCTGGACTGAAGCTTTCTTT
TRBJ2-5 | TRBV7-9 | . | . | CASSFRDTEETQYF | TGTGCCAGCAGTTTCCGGGACACCGAAGAGACCCAGTACTTC
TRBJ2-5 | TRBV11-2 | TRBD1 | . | CASKERQGVGETQYF | TGTGCCAGCAAAGAGAGACAGGGGGTAGGAGAGACCCAGTACTTC
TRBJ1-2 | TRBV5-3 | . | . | CASSSGRPNDDYTF | TGTGCCAGCAGCTCCGGGAGGCCTAACGATGACTACACCTTC
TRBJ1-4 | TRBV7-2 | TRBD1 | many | CASSPQWTGGLANEKLFF | TGTGCCAGCAGCCCCCAGTGGACAGGGGGTTTGGCTAATGAAAAACTGTTTTTT
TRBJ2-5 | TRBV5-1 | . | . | CASSPDSPIPETQYF | TGCGCCAGCAGCCCGGACAGCCCAATACCAGAGACCCAGTACTTC
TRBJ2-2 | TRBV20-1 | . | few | CSARDRRVGVIPGELFF | TGCAGTGCTAGAGATCGACGGGTCGGGGTAATACCCGGGGAGCTGTTTTTT
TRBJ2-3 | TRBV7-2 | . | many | CASSLGPPTLFSTDTQYF | TGTGCCAGCAGCTTAGGGCCTCCAACCCTTTTTAGCACAGATACGCAGTATTTT
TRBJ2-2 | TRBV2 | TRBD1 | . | CASGDRGGTGELFF | TGTGCCAGTGGGGACAGGGGCGGCACCGGGGAGCTGTTTTTT
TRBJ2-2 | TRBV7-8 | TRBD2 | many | CASSLAPLLAGGDPGELFF | TGTGCCAGCAGCTTAGCGCCCCTCCTAGCGGGAGGAGACCCCGGGGAGCTGTTTTTT
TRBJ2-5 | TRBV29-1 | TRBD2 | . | CSVAGGGLEETQYF | TGCAGCGTTGCTGGCGGGGGGCTTGAAGAGACCCAGTACTTC
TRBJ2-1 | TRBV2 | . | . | CASSAWLTNEQFF | TGTGCCAGCAGTGCTTGGTTAACCAATGAGCAGTTCTTC
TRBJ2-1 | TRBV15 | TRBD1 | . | CATSRWKGANNEQFF | TGTGCCACCAGCAGGTGGAAGGGGGCGAACAATGAGCAGTTCTTC
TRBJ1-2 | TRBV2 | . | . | CGLGGSYGYTF | TGTGGGCTAGGAGGATCCTATGGCTACACCTTC
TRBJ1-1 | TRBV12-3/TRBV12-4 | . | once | CASSLAEGVTEAFF | TGTGCCAGCAGCCTGGCAGAGGGGGTCACTGAAGCTTTCTTT
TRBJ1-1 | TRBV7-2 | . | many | CASSLGATGTEAFF | TGTGCCAGCAGCTTAGGAGCGACGGGCACTGAAGCTTTCTTT
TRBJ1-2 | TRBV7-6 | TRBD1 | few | CASSSARDSQANYGYTF | TGTGCCAGCAGCTCCGCCAGGGACAGCCAAGCTAACTATGGCTACACCTTC